This passage covers 18 T cell receptor beta chains from one sample sequenced in a study of CD8 T cells in Susac syndrome. Reverse transcription of about 0.5 to 1 ug RNA was performed with random hexamers. MiXCR was run by TCRdb on the immunoSEQ multiplex PCR reads, yielding one entry per CDR3 protein. The sample gives 130,000 or so distinct CDR3 sequences, over 90% of which show up once; 0.25% to 0.3% is in the top ten. The sequenced material came from CD8+ T cells from PBMCs. These receptor sequences come from a human donor with Susac syndrome.

The V and J genes are TRBV7-9 and TRBJ2-5; weak D call: TRBD2 (6 bases). The CDR3 is 14 residues long. V was trimmed by 0 bases and J by 4 bases, leaving 9 bases between them. The germline V gene has CDR1 SEHNR and CDR2 FQNEAQ (reference sequence). CDR3 in DNA: TGTGCCAGCAGCTTAGCAGAGGGAGGAGAGACCCAGTACTTC. Its translation is CASSLAEGGETQYF.

The chain carries TRBV9 and TRBJ2-3; D not resolved. The CDR3 length is 15 residues. CDR1 is SGDLS and CDR2 is YYNGEE in the germline V gene. Trimming stripped 0 bases from V and 6 bases from J, with 14 bases between. The chain's CDR3 is CASSVGGSGMDTQYF. CDR3 bases: TGTGCCAGCAGCGTAGGAGGTAGTGGAATGGATACGCAGTATTTT.

V usage is TRBV7-9 and J usage is TRBJ2-5; no clear D gene. V was trimmed by 4 bases and J by 5 bases, leaving 11 bases between them. Germline lookup yields CDR1 SEHNR and CDR2 FQNEAQ (reference sequence). This CDR3 is built from 13 residues. CDR3 residues: CASSYRTEETQYF. CDR3 sequence (DNA): TGTGCCAGCAGCTACCGGACGGAGGAGACCCAGTACTTC.

V usage is TRBV9 and J usage is TRBJ1-4; 9 bases agree with TRBD1. Losses at the gene ends were 2 bases for V and 7 bases for J; bases not matched to a gene: 3. Germline CDR1 and CDR2: SGDLS and YYNGEE. This CDR3 region has 14 residues. The CDR3 sequence is CASSVTGGFEKLFF. The DNA of the CDR3 is TGTGCCAGCAGCGTGACAGGGGGGTTTGAAAAACTGTTTTTT.

This chain uses TRBV5-4 with TRBJ2-3; tentatively, D is TRBD1 (6 bases). Germline V CDR1 and CDR2: SGHNT, YYREEE (reference sequence). This CDR3 region has 14 residues. V lost 7 bases to trimming and J lost 2 bases, with 14 bases between them. The chain's CDR3 is CASPGQGTTDTQYF. In DNA form, the CDR3 reads TGTGCCAGCCCTGGGCAGGGGACCACAGATACGCAGTATTTT.

Regarding this clonotype: One junction end disagrees with the germline gene, perhaps due to a read error. The V call is TRBV20-1, the J call TRBJ1-1; no clear D gene. Germline loops: CDR1 DFQATT, CDR2 SNEGSKA (reference sequence). The CDR3 totals 12 residues. The CDR3 region is CSAGDMNTEAFF. In DNA form, the CDR3 reads TGCAGTGCTGGAGATATGAACACTGAAGCTTTCTTT.

The chain is built from TRBV12-5 and TRBJ2-5; a weak D match, TRBD1 (6 bases). V was pared by 5 bases and J by 2 bases, with 12 bases between. Looked up from germline, CDR1 is LGHNT and CDR2 is FRNRAP. The CDR3 is 14 amino acids. The CDR3, as DNA: TGTGCTAGTGGTCTGCAGGGGATGCAAGAGACCCAGTACTTC. Protein sequence: CASGLQGMQETQYF.

The chain carries TRBV2 and TRBJ1-6; D is perhaps TRBD1 (5 bases). Trimming cost V 2 bases and J 0 bases, with 8 bases left between them. The CDR3 loop spans 16 amino acids. Germline assignment: CDR1 SNHLY and CDR2 FYNNEI. In DNA, the CDR3 is TGTGCCAGCAGTGAACGGGGCGGCTCCTATAATTCACCCCTCCACTTT. Amino acids: CASSERGGSYNSPLHF.

V is TRBV9 and J is TRBJ2-7; D is unresolved. This CDR3 has 12 amino acids. Germline V gene sequence: CDR1 SGDLS, CDR2 YYNGEE. With 4 bases removed from V and 6 bases from J, the gap between germline ends came to 11 bases. Here the CDR3 reads CASSTDLGEQYF. CDR3 nucleotides: TGTGCCAGCAGCACAGATTTAGGCGAGCAGTACTTC.

V is TRBV20-1 and J is TRBJ2-1; TRBD2 might be the D (7 bases). CDR1 is DFQATT and CDR2 is SNEGSKA in the germline V gene (reference sequence). The CDR3 has 13 residues. Trimming took 6 bases from V and 5 from J, leaving 14 bases between them. The DNA for the CDR3 is TGCAGTGCCAGAACAGGGAGGGACAATGAGCAGTTCTTC. Translated, it gives CSARTGRDNEQFF.

This chain links TRBV7-9 with TRBJ2-7, with TRBD1 matching 8 bases. The CDR3 totals 16 residues. V was pared by 5 bases and J by 0 bases, with 9 bases of the junction left unmatched. Germline V gives CDR1 SEHNR, CDR2 FQNEAQ (reference sequence). This chain's CDR3 is CASSGHGQGSSYEQYF. The CDR3 nucleotides are TGTGCCAGCAGCGGGCATGGACAGGGTAGCTCCTACGAGCAGTACTTC.

This chain uses TRBV3-1 with TRBJ2-1, with 11 bases matching TRBD1. The CDR3 length is 14 residues. From germline, CDR1 is LGHDT and CDR2 YNNKEL (reference sequence). With 4 bases clipped from V and 7 bases from J, the junction kept 3 bases outside the gene matches. The CDR3 sequence is CASSRWDRGNEQFF. CDR3 in DNA: TGTGCCAGCAGCCGTTGGGACAGGGGGAATGAGCAGTTCTTC.

V and J are TRBV5-4 and TRBJ2-5; 9 nucleotides match TRBD2. With 3 bases clipped from V and 1 base from J, the junction kept 10 bases outside the gene matches. The CDR3 is 17 amino acids. Germline assignment: CDR1 SGHNT and CDR2 YYREEE (reference sequence). The CDR3 DNA reads as TGTGCCAGCAGCTCTGACTTAGCGGGGGACTCCCAAGAGACCCAGTACTTC. This sequence encodes CASSSDLAGDSQETQYF. Full variable domain (rest looked up from reference TRBV5-4 and TRBJ2-5): ETGVTQSPTHLIKTRGQQVTLRCSSQSGHNTVSWYQQALGQGPQFIFQYYREEENGRGNFPPRFSGLQFPNYSSELNVNALELDDSALYLCASSSDLAGDSQETQYFGPGTRLLVL.

With respect to this clonotype: Relative to the germline gene, one junction end is altered; a read error may explain this. V and J are TRBV7-7 and TRBJ2-3, with TRBD1 as a possible D gene (6 bases). Looked up from germline, CDR1 is SSHAT and CDR2 is FNYEAQ (reference sequence). This CDR3 is built from 15 residues. CDR3 amino acids: CASSLDLGQSDTQYF. CDR3 nucleotide sequence: TGTGCTAGCAGCTTGGATCTAGGACAGTCAGATACGCAGTATTTT.

This chain uses TRBV12-3 or TRBV12-4 with TRBJ1-2; TRBD1 might be the D (6 bases). This CDR3 contains 13 residues. V was clipped by 6 bases and J by 6 bases, with 14 bases between them. The CDR3, as DNA: TGTGCCAGCAGCCTACTACCAGGGGATGGCTACACCTTC. Its translation is CASSLLPGDGYTF.

The chain uses TRBV4-1 and TRBJ2-3; no firm D call. This CDR3 region has 12 residues. From germline, CDR1 is MGHRA and CDR2 YSYEKL. Trimming shortened V by 0 bases and J by 4 bases, and 2 bases separated the two germline ends. CDR3 nucleotides: TGCGCCAGCAGCCAAGAGGCAGATACGCAGTATTTT. It is translated as CASSQEADTQYF.

The rearrangement links TRBV7-2 to TRBJ1-2, with a tentative D call TRBD1 (5 bases). The germline V gene has CDR1 SGHTA and CDR2 FQGNSA. Trimming took off 1 base at V and 7 bases at J, with 22 bases between the two ends. This CDR3 is built from 17 residues. The CDR3 DNA reads as TGTGCCAGCAGCTTAGTTACCCCAAGGGGTAATAAGGCTGGCTACACCTTC. Its protein is CASSLVTPRGNKAGYTF.

V usage is TRBV9 and J usage is TRBJ2-2; D may be TRBD1 (6 bases). The V and J ends lost 3 bases and 6 bases respectively, with 12 bases between them. This CDR3 is built from 14 residues. Germline loops: CDR1 SGDLS, CDR2 YYNGEE. The CDR3 nucleotides are TGTGCCAGCAGCGCGCTAGGGACACCCGGGGAGCTGTTTTTT. Translated, it gives CASSALGTPGELFF.